The 20 T cell receptor beta chains presented below share a single source sample, sequenced in a study of T cells in tuberculosis. Generated by immunoSEQ multiplex PCR, the TCRdb table keeps only in-frame clones and is missing some. This table holds 20,000 to 25,000 clones, 80% to 90% found once. Source material: PBMCs. These receptors were taken from a donor between 10 and 35 years old with latent tuberculosis or without tuberculosis infection.

This sequence joins TRBV4-1 and TRBJ1-1; weak D call: TRBD1 (6 bases). The germline V gene has CDR1 MGHRA and CDR2 YSYEKL. Trimming took 0 bases from V and 9 from J, leaving 11 bases between them. The CDR3 has 13 amino acids. For the CDR3, the DNA is TGCGCCAGCAGCCAAGATCGACAGGAGAAAGCTTTCTTT. As protein: CASSQDRQEKAFF.

The chain carries TRBV30 and TRBJ2-5; 13 bases align to TRBD2. The length of the CDR3 is 15 residues. Unmatched junction bases numbered 8, after V lost 5 bases and J lost 5 bases. CDR1 is GTSNPN and CDR2 is SVGIG in the germline V gene (reference sequence). The CDR3 region is CAWALAGGRKETQYF. Written as DNA, the CDR3 is TGTGCCTGGGCACTAGCGGGGGGGAGGAAGGAGACCCAGTACTTC.

The CDR3 loop reads CASRGSLNTEAFF. The CDR3 coding sequence is TGTGCCAGCAGGGGGAGTTTGAACACTGAAGCTTTCTTT. V usage is TRBV27 and J usage is TRBJ1-1, with no clear D. CDR3 length equals 13 residues. CDR1 and CDR2 (germline): MNHEY, SMNVEV (reference sequence). With 6 bases removed from V and 0 bases from J, the gap between germline ends came to 8 bases.

This chain connects TRBV27 to TRBJ1-6; 8 bases are shared with TRBD1. V was clipped by 5 bases and J by 13 bases; unmatched bases: 7. Germline CDR1 reads MNHEY; CDR2 reads SMNVEV (reference sequence). CDR3 size: 13 residues. The CDR3 region has the DNA TGTGCCAGCAGTACCACGACAGGGGTCCCCCTCCACTTT. Amino acids: CASSTTTGVPLHF.

The chain links TRBV6-4 to TRBJ1-5; 10 nucleotides align to TRBD1. The V gene end was trimmed by 4 bases and the J gene end by 5 bases; junction bases not matched to a gene: 5. CDR1 is MRHNA and CDR2 is SNTAGT in the germline V gene. This CDR3 comprises 15 residues. The CDR3 DNA reads TGTGCCAGCAGTGCGACAGGGGGCTCGGATCAGCCCCAGCATTTT. Its translation: CASSATGGSDQPQHF.

This clone appeared once. J is TRBJ1-2 and V is TRBV30, with unresolved D. The length of the CDR3 is 20 residues. V was trimmed by 0 bases and J by 1 base, leaving 27 bases between them. Germline V lookup: CDR1 GTSNPN, CDR2 SVGIG (reference sequence). The CDR3 DNA follows: TGTGCCTGGAGTGTAGAAGGCGAAGTAAGAGGGCGAATAGATAACTATGGCTACACCTTC. Translated, it gives CAWSVEGEVRGRIDNYGYTF.

In DNA, the CDR3 is TGTGCCAGCAGCTCGGGGGGGCCCTCCTACGAGCAGTACTTC. It is translated as CASSSGGPSYEQYF. This chain links TRBV5-6 with TRBJ2-7, with 8 bases matching TRBD2. The germline CDR1 and CDR2 sequences are SGHDT and YYEEEE. The CDR3 consists of 14 residues. After removal of 3 bases from V and 0 bases from J, the junction contained 2 bases not matched to a gene.

This sequence joins TRBV5-5 and TRBJ1-2; 7 positions match TRBD1. Per germline, CDR1 SGHKS and CDR2 YYEKEE (reference sequence). Germline trimming cut 4 bases from V and 5 bases from J; bases unmatched to any gene: 5. This CDR3 contains 13 residues. Written as DNA, the CDR3 is TGTGCCAGCAGCCCCCAGGGGGGTTATGGCTACACCTTC. The encoded protein is CASSPQGGYGYTF.

The chain carries TRBV5-1 and TRBJ1-1, with TRBD1 matching 7 bases. J gave up 0 bases and V 6 bases, and 11 bases lay outside the gene matches. The CDR3 runs 16 residues. The germline gives CDR1 SGHRS, CDR2 YFSETQ. The CDR3 DNA reads TGCGCCAGCACAGAACAGGGGATCCTTATGAACACTGAAGCTTTCTTT. Amino acid sequence: CASTEQGILMNTEAFF.

The chain is built from TRBV5-8 and TRBJ1-2, with 11 bases identical to TRBD1. The CDR3 is made up of 15 amino acids. V shed 4 bases and J 5 bases; nucleotides not matched to a gene: 7. Germline CDR1 and CDR2: SGHTS and YDEGEE. The CDR3 region is CASSEGTGGRYGYTF. The CDR3, as DNA: TGTGCCAGCAGCGAAGGGACAGGGGGACGGTATGGCTACACCTTC.

The chain links TRBV29-1 to TRBJ1-5, with D unclear. The CDR3 sequence is 13 residues long. Trimming shortened V by 4 bases and J by 4 bases, and 11 bases separated the two germline ends. In germline, CDR1 is SQVTM, CDR2 ANQGSEA. The CDR3 here is CSVGTAPNQPQHF. As DNA, the CDR3 is TGCAGCGTTGGCACAGCTCCAAATCAGCCCCAGCATTTT.

The chain employs TRBV2 and TRBJ1-5; possibly TRBD1 for D (5 bases). Germline V gives CDR1 SNHLY, CDR2 FYNNEI. This CDR3 comprises 14 residues. The V and J ends lost 7 bases and 5 bases respectively, with 15 bases between them. CDR3 bases: TGTGCCAGCAATACGGACGGACAATATCAGCCCCAGCATTTT. It is translated as CASNTDGQYQPQHF. Based on the CDR3 plus reference TRBV2 and TRBJ1-5, the full variable domain is EPEVTQTPSHQVTQMGQEVILRCVPISNHLYFYWYRQILGQKVEFLVSFYNNEISEKSEIFDDQFSVERPDGSNFTLKIRSTKLEDSAMYFCASNTDGQYQPQHFGDGTRLSIL.

The chain employs TRBV9 and TRBJ1-2; 7 bases map to TRBD1. The V and J ends lost 3 bases and 4 bases, in that order; junction bases with no gene match: 6. Germline V gene data show CDR1 as SGDLS and CDR2 as YYNGEE. The CDR3 covers 14 residues. The CDR3 region is CASSGRQGGYGYTF. The CDR3, as DNA: TGTGCCAGCAGCGGGAGACAGGGTGGCTATGGCTACACCTTC.

The rearrangement uses TRBV15 and TRBJ1-2, with a tentative D call TRBD1 (5 bases). From germline, CDR1 is LNHNV and CDR2 YYDKDF (reference sequence). Trimming pared 1 base from V and 9 bases from J, leaving 15 bases between. The CDR3 sequence is 14 residues long. The CDR3 coding sequence is TGTGCCACCAGCAGAGGAATAGGGGAGGGGAGCTACACCTTC. Translated, it gives CATSRGIGEGSYTF.

The chain recombines TRBV2 with TRBJ2-3, with TRBD1 as a possible D gene (6 bases). The CDR3 runs 14 residues. V gave up 4 bases and J gave up 2 bases, with 10 bases separating them. Germline loops: CDR1 SNHLY, CDR2 FYNNEI. The CDR3 reads CASSAGHNTDTQYF. CDR3 bases: TGTGCCAGCAGTGCGGGACACAACACAGATACGCAGTATTTT. Full variable domain (remainder filled in from reference TRBV2 and TRBJ2-3): EPEVTQTPSHQVTQMGQEVILRCVPISNHLYFYWYRQILGQKVEFLVSFYNNEISEKSEIFDDQFSVERPDGSNFTLKIRSTKLEDSAMYFCASSAGHNTDTQYFGPGTRLTVL.

This chain connects TRBV27 to TRBJ2-1; 8 bases match TRBD1. The CDR3 extends over 13 amino acids. V was clipped by 10 bases and J by 7 bases; unmatched bases: 9. Germline CDR1 MNHEY, CDR2 SMNVEV (reference sequence). Written as DNA, the CDR3 is TGTGCCACCATGGTGACAGGGGTTAATGAGCAGTTCTTC. Translation gives CATMVTGVNEQFF.

The V call is TRBV30, the J call TRBJ2-5; 9 bases line up with TRBD2. With V trimmed by 2 bases and J by 0 bases, 4 bases remained unmatched. The CDR3 has 15 residues. Germline V gene data show CDR1 as GTSNPN and CDR2 as SVGIG (reference sequence). The CDR3 is CAWSSGGPYQETQYF. Written as DNA, the CDR3 is TGTGCCTGGAGTAGCGGGGGGCCGTACCAAGAGACCCAGTACTTC.

The sample holds one count of this clone. The chain joins TRBV7-2 to TRBJ1-4; 7 bases line up with TRBD1. Trimming removed 6 bases from V and 7 bases from J; junction bases left unmatched: 8. The CDR3 has 14 amino acids. Germline CDR1 reads SGHTA; CDR2 reads FQGNSA. The CDR3 protein is CASRARGRSEKLFF. The CDR3, as DNA: TGTGCCAGCAGGGCTAGGGGGCGCAGTGAAAAACTGTTTTTT. The complete variable domain, with remaining parts taken from reference TRBV7-2 and TRBJ1-4, reads GAGVSQSPSNKVTEKGKDVELRCDPISGHTALYWYRQSLGQGLEFLIYFQGNSAPDKSGLPSDRFSAERTGGSVSTLTIQRTQQEDSAVYLCASRARGRSEKLFFGSGTQLSVL.

This chain connects TRBV9 to TRBJ2-2; D is uncertain. CDR3 size: 17 residues. Per the germline V gene, CDR1 is SGDLS and CDR2 is YYNGEE. V was cut by 0 bases and J by 0 bases, with 12 bases left in between. The CDR3 here is CASSVASRLTNTGELFF. For the CDR3, the DNA is TGTGCCAGCAGCGTAGCCTCCAGGCTGACGAACACCGGGGAGCTGTTTTTT.

The chain carries TRBV5-1 and TRBJ2-7, with TRBD2 identical over 11 bases. The CDR3 loop spans 15 amino acids. V lost 3 bases, J lost 0 bases, and 2 bases stayed unmatched. Germline lookup yields CDR1 SGHRS and CDR2 YFSETQ. CDR3 sequence (DNA): TGCGCCAGCAGCTACGGACTAGCGGGCTCCTACGAGCAGTACTTC. This encodes CASSYGLAGSYEQYF.